This entry features one TCR beta chain sequence. Antigen unknown. The data stem from a study of T-cell reconstitution after alpha-beta-depleted transplantation in children. Overall study results and limits: Newly produced T cells mostly provided counts and TCRbeta diversity after one year, as hyperexpanded clones declined.

The CDR3 totals 15 residues. V was clipped by 1 base and J by 3 bases; unmatched bases: 6. CDR1 is MGHRA, CDR2 YSYEKL, per germline. Unique molecular identifiers featured in how the TCRbeta library was prepared. TCRdb used MiXCR to reprocess the PCR reads, holding one entry per CDR3 protein. The sample gives about 250,000 distinct CDR3 sequences, 24% of which show up once; 4% to 5.5% is in the top ten. This receptor was taken from a female patient aged 2 to 10 who had a stem cell transplant for congenital amegakaryocytic thrombocytopenia, so the T cells may come from the graft donor. V usage is TRBV4-1 and J usage is TRBJ2-7; 7 bases are a match to TRBD1. The source material was PBMCs, mostly from graft donor cells, sampled 360 days after TCRalphabeta/CD19-depleted stem cell transplant. The CDR3 protein is CASSQGHRGNYEQYF. The DNA of the CDR3 is TGCGCCAGCAGCCAAGGTCACAGGGGAAACTACGAGCAGTACTTC.